These T cell receptor beta chains were read from a single sample in a study of Tregs in tolerant kidney transplant recipients. TCRdb's table, derived via immunoSEQ multiplex PCR, lists solely in-frame clones and lacks some. The sample shows approximately 90,000 clones, 93% of them seen only once. The sequences come from CD4+ T cells from blood (PBMCs), collected 12 months after the transplant. These receptors all come from a human patient who received a combined kidney and bone marrow transplant. Some T cells may be transferred from the graft donor. Both conserved end residues are part of each CDR3.

j_gene,v_gene,CDR3aa
TRBJ1-1,TRBV5-1,CASSLGTWLMNTEAFF
TRBJ1-3,TRBV10-3,CAISGQGAGNTIYF
TRBJ2-2,TRBV2,CASSEEAGGGGELFF
TRBJ2-1,TRBV11-1,CASSLVRGGLAAIGGQFF
TRBJ2-2,TRBV7-3,CASSLRAGVAGELFF
TRBJ2-7,TRBV19,CASSFTVQSYEQYF
TRBJ2-1,TRBV19,CASTGTGNYNEQFF
TRBJ1-2,TRBV4-1,CASSQDERQGNNYGYTF
TRBJ2-1,TRBV11-2,CASSGIGGRLDNEQFF
TRBJ2-2,TRBV15,CATSRREGTGELFF
TRBJ1-6,TRBV4-1,CASSQVAAGGSPLHF
TRBJ2-3,TRBV7-7,CASSLSLAVDTQYF
TRBJ1-2,TRBV30,CAWSFEKRALGYGYTF
TRBJ1-3,TRBV9,CASSTDRGLFSGNTIYF
TRBJ1-2,TRBV15,CATKLGTDYGYTF
TRBJ1-1,TRBV21-1,CASSKPGHMNTEAFF
TRBJ1-6,TRBV6-5,CASSRDSSFSPLHF
TRBJ2-5,TRBV29-1,CSVVRTGGAETQYF
TRBJ1-6,TRBV5-4,CASSFQGSYNSPLHF
TRBJ2-1,TRBV25-1,CASSDSGGRNEQFF
TRBJ2-3,TRBV5-1,CASSPGTSGGSTDTQYF
TRBJ1-2,TRBV6-5,CASTSQMLGGYTF
TRBJ2-3,TRBV7-9,CASSLKNFRTSGGSDTQYF
TRBJ1-2,TRBV28,CASRVPGYGYTF
TRBJ2-2,TRBV11-1,CASSLTATPYTGELFF
TRBJ1-2,TRBV14,CASSQSTGSGYTF
TRBJ2-1,TRBV29-1,CSVGPPLGGPQFF
TRBJ2-1,TRBV15,CATSRDGMIAGGNEQFF
TRBJ1-4,TRBV4-3,CASSQDLGSGAEKLFF
TRBJ1-5,TRBV19,CASSFQGGRQPQHF
TRBJ2-7,TRBV5-1,CASSPDPSGQALEQYF
TRBJ1-5,TRBV2,CASSVESNQPQHF
TRBJ1-5,TRBV7-2,CASSFLRGSQHF
TRBJ1-1,TRBV10-3,CAIRGEVMDTEAFF
TRBJ1-3,TRBV4-1,CASSQPGSGNTIYF
TRBJ1-1,TRBV30,CAWSDSLNTEAFF
TRBJ2-3,TRBV4-3,CASSKWTSGSTDTQYF
TRBJ2-7,TRBV4-1,CASSLQPRWGGKQYF
TRBJ1-1,TRBV7-2,CASSLVMAGEAFF
TRBJ2-1,TRBV5-4,CASSRATSGSIEQFF
TRBJ2-3,TRBV29-1,CSFSGFGGPDTQYF
TRBJ2-5,TRBV4-3,CASSQYTGYQETQYF
TRBJ1-2,TRBV27,CASSLSPDSLRGYTF
TRBJ1-2,TRBV5-8,CASSRDRGPLKYGYTF
TRBJ1-2,TRBV19,CASSIRTGSRYYGYTF
TRBJ1-5,TRBV5-1,CASSLGGGDQPQHF
TRBJ2-3,TRBV9,CASSVGAGASDTQYF
TRBJ1-2,TRBV7-2,CASSLSANSNYGYTF
TRBJ1-5,TRBV29-1,CSVEGGGNQPQHF
TRBJ2-7,TRBV7-2,CASSLLSGDYEQYF